The clone carrying this T cell receptor (beta chain) was counted ten times or more. These data originate in a study of molecular identifiers for immune sequencing clone quantification. TCRdb itself ran the PCR reads through MiXCR, one entry per CDR3 protein. The sample includes about 640,000 distinct CDR3 sequences, 15% to 20% of them seen just once. Between roughly 19,000 and 1,100,000 sorted cells, with 10%, 30% or 50% RNA, yielded naive CD8 libraries. Researchers sorted naive CD8 T cells as cells that were CD8+CD4-CCR7+CD45RA+. Sample: naive CD8+ T cells from blood, with Jurkat cell RNA spiked in. Subset: FACS-sorted CD8+CD4-CCR7+CD45RA+ naive T cells. The origin of this receptor is a human donor in good health. Some libraries in this study had Jurkat cell RNA spiked in.

CDR3 sequence: CASSQGFNTEAFF. CDR3 in DNA: TGTGCCAGCAGCCAAGGATTCAACACTGAAGCTTTCTTT. The rearrangement links TRBV13 to TRBJ1-1; no clear D. The CDR3 covers 13 residues. V lost 5 bases, J lost 2 bases, and 9 bases lay in between. Germline V gives CDR1 PRHDT, CDR2 FYEKMQ (reference sequence).